This T cell receptor (beta chain) was identified in a study of identical twins (dated by TCRdb to about 2016). In terms of the full investigation: TCR alpha and beta repertoires from monozygotic twins, unrelated adults of various ages and cord blood were deep-sequenced to test whether fetal clonotypes persist. To rule out contamination, replicate twin experiments were performed at different times with different library preparation protocols.

Details on this clonotype: Its antigen has not been determined. No base-level quality is on record; no much larger clone is a single base apart.

Every donor was a healthy Caucasian. Three pairs of female monozygotic twins, all aged about 18 to 30 years, were included in the twin cohort. Positive isolation kits from Invitrogen were used to isolate the CD4+ and CD8+ T cell populations. Library preparation was by 5' RACE. The data were produced on an Illumina HiSeq 2000. Template switching added a universal primer binding site, and the final cDNA carried a unique molecular identifier that allowed TCR cDNA molecules to be counted accurately. Specific primers in the conserved constant-segment region were used to synthesize first-strand cDNA for the TCR alpha and beta chains. To control for contamination, each cDNA library was double barcoded with a SMART-Mk sample barcode plus Illumina barcodes. TruSeq adapter sequences, together with Illumina sample barcodes, were added in two successive PCR steps. TCR alpha and beta cDNA libraries were sequenced on the Illumina HiSeq platform with custom primers. The original pipeline was this. Raw reads were processed with MiGEC to extract unique molecular identifiers, and MiXCR was used to determine CDR3 positions. For each individual, recombination models were inferred using an EM algorithm with the repgenHMM and IGoR tools. The tcR package in R was used for shared clonotype analysis, with sharing normalized by the product of cloneset sizes. To study raw recombination without the effects of thymic and clonal selection, out-of-frame nonproductive sequences were analyzed. TCRdb ran its own pipeline on the public reads, namely fastp trimming at Q25 and MiXCR clone calling, and kept in-frame beta chains. Identical CDR3 proteins give one entry, which carries the most common genes and DNA. The V and J calls here are based on TCRdb, not the publication. This sample is represented by around 480,000 distinct CDR3 sequences; 13% to 15% of them were singletons. In total, the top ten clones hold about 0.53% of the sample.

What the research found in general, with its limitations: Zero-insertion analyses could be partly confounded by invariant T cells such as MAIT and iNKT, although diverse VJ usage argued against such confounding for most clonotypes. Compared with coincidental sharing between unrelated individuals, out-of-frame TCR alpha sequences shared between twins had an excess of sequences with low generation probability. Because the same donors could not be followed over many years, the conclusions depended on cross-sectional statistical analysis. Fewer insertions were carried by abundant cord blood beta clonotypes, a similar but weaker trend appeared in young adult naive repertoires, and no such trend appeared in memory repertoires. In monozygotic twins, recombination models systematically underestimated out-of-frame TCR alpha sharing, but the models matched the sharing seen between unrelated individuals. A weaker excess of twin sharing was found in beta out-of-frame sequences because the signal-to-noise ratio was lowered by fewer shared sequences.

Separately, the same data were catalogued under a study of yellow fever vaccine responses in identical twins. The second study's authors report: According to the authors, the vaccine-induced T cell response in identical twins seemed to be partly convergent and partly specific to each individual. Focusing on identical twins, the study followed the T cell clones that responded to the vaccine, and did so with precision.

Material: CD4+ T cells sorted from blood. The clonotype was recovered from a young woman in good health.

The sequenced DNA: TGCGCCAGCAGCACCGGGACAGGGACCTTGGAGCAGTTCTTC. It translates to CASSTGTGTLEQFF. The chain uses TRBV5-1 and TRBJ2-1; 9 bases in between match TRBD1. Germline trimming amounts to 4 bases on V and 10 bases on J, with 9 as the count of junction bases outside the gene matches. The CDR3 starts with the cysteine, ends with the phenylalanine, and has 14 residues. CDR3 DNA only is kept here, 42 bases in frame from base 1. CDR1 and CDR2 (SGHRS, YFSETQ) derive from the germline V gene.